This T cell receptor (beta chain) stems from a study of CD8+ T cells in alopecia areata. Overall study context: Oral tofacitinib, 5 to 10 mg twice daily, was given in an open-label trial. Dosing spanned 6 to 18 months on tofacitinib, then 6 months off drug.

From alopecia areata patients, lesional scalp punch biopsies and peripheral blood were collected. V gave up 6 bases and J gave up 1 base; unmatched junction bases: 5. CDR3 length equals 14 residues. In germline, CDR1 is GTSNPN, CDR2 SVGIG (reference sequence). cDNA serving as the sequencing template came from extracted, reverse transcribed RNA. Clones were read by immunoSEQ multiplex PCR, and TCRdb kept only the in-frame ones, dropping some. The sample gives hundreds of thousands of clones, roughly 69% of which show up once; 1% to 1.5% is in the top ten. The chain has TRBV30 and TRBJ2-1; the match to TRBD1 covers 8 bases. The sample was CD4+ T cells sorted from blood, taken at week 0. The TCR sequence derives from a human donor with alopecia areata. CDR3 amino acids: CACPTGGSYNEQFF. The CDR3 DNA is TGTGCCTGCCCAACAGGGGGATCCTACAATGAGCAGTTCTTC. The whole variable domain, filled in from reference TRBV30 and TRBJ2-1, reads SQTIHQWPATLVQPVGSPLSLECTVEGTSNPNLYWYRQAAGRGLQLLFYSVGIGQISSEVPQNLSASRPQDRQFILSSKKLLLSDSGFYLCACPTGGSYNEQFFGPGTRLTVL.